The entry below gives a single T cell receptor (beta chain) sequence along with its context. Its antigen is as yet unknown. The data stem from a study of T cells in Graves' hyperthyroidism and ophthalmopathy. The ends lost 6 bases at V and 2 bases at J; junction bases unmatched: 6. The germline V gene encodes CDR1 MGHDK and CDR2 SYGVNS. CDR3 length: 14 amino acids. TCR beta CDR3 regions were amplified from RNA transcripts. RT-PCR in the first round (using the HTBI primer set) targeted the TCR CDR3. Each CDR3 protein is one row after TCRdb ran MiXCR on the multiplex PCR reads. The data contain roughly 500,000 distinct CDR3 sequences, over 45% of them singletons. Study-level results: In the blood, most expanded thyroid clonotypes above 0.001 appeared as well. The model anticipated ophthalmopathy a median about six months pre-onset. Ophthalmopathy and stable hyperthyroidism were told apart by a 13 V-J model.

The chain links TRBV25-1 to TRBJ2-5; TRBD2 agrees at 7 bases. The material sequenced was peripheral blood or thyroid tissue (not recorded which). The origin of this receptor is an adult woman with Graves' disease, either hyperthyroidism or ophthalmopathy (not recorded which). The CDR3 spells CASRNRLAQETQYF. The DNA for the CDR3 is TGTGCCAGCAGGAATAGACTAGCACAAGAGACCCAGTACTTC.